This T cell receptor (beta chain) stems from a study of T cells in Graves' hyperthyroidism and ophthalmopathy. Study outcomes and limitations: Expanded thyroid clonotypes (above 0.001) were mostly also found in blood. Separating ophthalmopathy from stable hyperthyroidism was achieved by a 13 V-J model.

Many counts were recorded for this clonotype. Its antigen remains unknown. TCR beta CDR3 regions were amplified from RNA transcripts. Initially, a first-round RT-PCR of the TCR CDR3 employed the HTBI primer set. TCRdb used MiXCR to reprocess the multiplex PCR reads, holding one entry per CDR3 protein. Among 330,000 or so distinct CDR3 sequences listed, 15% to 20% were seen once. Fresh 10 ml peripheral blood yielded PBMCs. This clonotype originated in a woman aged 40 to 49 with Graves' ophthalmopathy. Sequenced sample: blood.

This chain's CDR3 is CASGPQGGDYTGELFF. The CDR3 nucleotides read TGTGCTAGTGGTCCACAGGGAGGGGATTACACCGGGGAGCTGTTTTTT. This chain links TRBV12-5 with TRBJ2-2; weak D call: TRBD2 (7 bases). Trimming pared 5 bases from V and 3 bases from J, leaving 16 bases between. Germline CDR1 reads LGHNT; CDR2 reads FRNRAP. This CDR3 region has 16 residues.